A selection of T cell receptor beta chains follows, all from one sample in a study of blood T cell repertoires in COVID-19. Generated by immunoSEQ multiplex PCR, the TCRdb table keeps only in-frame clones and is missing some. In the table there are some 95,000 clones, about 91% of which are singletons. Sequenced input: peripheral blood. Receptors were obtained from a human donor with active COVID-19. The donor label of this sample is uncertain. Both conserved end residues are part of each CDR3. The order of the fields is D gene, J gene, V gene, clone size, CDR3 protein, CDR3 DNA. The D gene is left open where the match is weak. Some rows have no size entry. The others give once, few or many, or a class for an expanded clone.

NA,TRBJ2-1,TRBV5-6,NA,CASSLAGGNEQFF,TGTGCCAGCAGCTTGGCCGGGGGAAATGAGCAGTTCTTC
NA,TRBJ1-5,TRBV21-1,NA,CASSWIQGAGSNQPQHF,TGTGCCAGCAGCTGGATACAGGGGGCCGGTAGCAATCAGCCCCAGCATTTT
TRBD2,TRBJ2-1,TRBV11-3,NA,CASSLRGGGVDEQFF,TGTGCCAGCAGCTTACGAGGCGGGGGGGTCGATGAGCAGTTCTTC
TRBD2,TRBJ2-3,TRBV15,NA,CATAGGGTDTQYF,TGTGCCACCGCCGGGGGGGGGACAGATACGCAGTATTTT
TRBD1,TRBJ1-1,TRBV6-5,NA,CASSYSPGQGIAFF,TGTGCCAGCAGTTACTCTCCGGGACAGGGGATAGCTTTCTTT
NA,TRBJ2-7,TRBV5-1,NA,CASSEDPSTYEQYF,TGCGCCAGCTCGGAGGACCCTTCAACCTACGAGCAGTACTTC
NA,TRBJ2-5,TRBV29-1,NA,CSVEYPGAQETQYF,TGCAGCGTTGAATATCCGGGAGCCCAAGAGACCCAGTACTTC
TRBD1,TRBJ1-3,TRBV7-2,once,CASSLSGTAQHTIYF,TGTGCCAGCAGCCTATCCGGGACAGCCCAGCACACCATATATTTT
TRBD1,TRBJ2-2,TRBV4-1,NA,CASSQDDRGSNTGELFF,TGCGCCAGCAGCCAAGATGACAGGGGAAGTAACACCGGGGAGCTGTTTTTT
TRBD1,TRBJ2-1,TRBV6-5,NA,CASSYSGQDNEQFF,TGTGCCAGCAGTTACTCTGGACAGGACAATGAGCAGTTCTTC
TRBD2,TRBJ2-5,TRBV18,NA,CASSPGSGGPGETQYF,TGTGCCAGCTCACCGGGTAGCGGGGGCCCGGGAGAGACCCAGTACTTC
NA,TRBJ2-6,TRBV11-3,NA,CASSEGGLSGANVLTF,TGTGCCAGCAGCGAGGGGGGGCTCTCTGGGGCCAACGTCCTGACTTTC
NA,TRBJ1-5,TRBV19,NA,CASSIQVSNQPQHF,TGTGCCAGTAGTATCCAGGTTAGCAATCAGCCCCAGCATTTT
NA,TRBJ2-7,TRBV5-4,few,CASSPGGPGGDEQYF,TGTGCCAGCAGCCCGGGGGGGCCAGGGGGAGACGAGCAGTACTTC
TRBD1,TRBJ2-7,TRBV14,NA,CASSILRDRVPEQYF,TGTGCCAGCAGCATCCTCCGGGACAGGGTGCCCGAGCAGTACTTC
NA,TRBJ2-4,TRBV9,NA,CASSVTLRVFIAKNIQYF,TGTGCCAGCAGCGTAACCCTCCGAGTCTTTATAGCCAAAAACATTCAGTACTTC
NA,TRBJ1-2,TRBV7-2,NA,CASSLVLSQGGDYGYTF,TGTGCCAGCAGCTTAGTACTATCTCAGGGAGGGGACTATGGCTACACCTTC
TRBD2,TRBJ2-1,TRBV6-2/TRBV6-3,NA,CASSLIPGLESSYNEQFF,TGTGCCAGCAGTTTGATCCCGGGACTAGAGAGCTCCTACAATGAGCAGTTCTTC
TRBD1,TRBJ2-2,TRBV12-5,NA,CASGLGTGATGELFF,TGTGCTAGTGGTTTGGGGACAGGTGCTACCGGGGAGCTGTTTTTT
NA,TRBJ2-7,TRBV27,NA,CASSLSSLPYEQYF,TGTGCCAGCAGTTTAAGTAGCCTCCCCTACGAGCAGTACTTC
NA,TRBJ2-2,TRBV7-2,NA,CASSYAGPANTGELFF,TGTGCCAGCAGCTACGCAGGGCCTGCGAACACCGGGGAGCTGTTTTTT
NA,TRBJ1-1,TRBV5-4,NA,CASTWGGSTEAFF,TGTGCCAGCACCTGGGGGGGCTCGACTGAAGCTTTCTTT
TRBD2,TRBJ2-7,TRBV11-2,NA,CASSLWRGGGEQYF,TGTGCCAGCAGCTTATGGCGGGGGGGTGGCGAGCAGTACTTC
NA,TRBJ1-5,TRBV6-1,NA,CASSEPGGRSNQPQHF,TGTGCCAGCAGTGAACCCGGGGGTAGGAGCAATCAGCCCCAGCATTTT
NA,TRBJ1-4,TRBV7-6,NA,CASSLVDRNEKLFF,TGTGCCAGCAGCTTAGTGGACAGAAATGAAAAACTGTTTTTT
NA,TRBJ1-6,TRBV7-9,few,CASSLVSGYNSPLHF,TGTGCCAGCAGCTTAGTCAGCGGATATAATTCACCCCTCCACTTT
TRBD2,TRBJ2-3,TRBV5-8,NA,CASSFPLAGDYTDTQYF,TGTGCCAGCAGCTTCCCACTAGCGGGGGACTACACAGATACGCAGTATTTT
NA,TRBJ2-1,TRBV19,NA,CASTQGGDYNEQFF,TGTGCCAGTACCCAGGGGGGAGACTACAATGAGCAGTTCTTC
NA,TRBJ1-2,TRBV9,NA,CASSVGISEGGYTF,TGTGCCAGCAGCGTAGGGATCAGCGAGGGAGGCTACACCTTC
NA,TRBJ2-7,TRBV20-1,NA,CSGLWGGEQYF,TGCAGTGGCCTATGGGGAGGCGAGCAGTACTTC
TRBD1,TRBJ2-2,TRBV10-2,once,CATGQGANTGELFF,TGCGCCACCGGACAGGGGGCGAACACCGGGGAGCTGTTTTTT
NA,TRBJ2-7,TRBV2,NA,CASSEERAYEQYF,TGTGCCAGCAGTGAAGAGCGGGCCTACGAGCAGTACTTC
TRBD2,TRBJ2-3,TRBV4-3,NA,CASSQGISLAGTDTQYF,TGCGCCAGCAGCCAGGGTATATCACTAGCGGGCACAGATACGCAGTATTTT